The entry below describes one TCR beta chain. The antigen remains unidentified. This entry is derived from a study of cytomegalovirus exposure and HLA in healthy donors. Whole-study results and caveats: Trimming of TCR beta V- and J-genes showed a link, identified in a later analysis, to a missense DCLRE1C variant. Apparent HLA restriction characterized most CMV-associated TCR beta chains in a later analysis. Highly shared sequence variants in one cluster were likely a sequencing artifact.

Use of 60 Vbeta and 13 Jbeta primers characterized the PCR. TCRdb keeps only in-frame clones here, not all; method: immunoSEQ multiplex PCR. The table shows over 150,000 clones, with 65% to 75% occurring only once. The receptor comes from a man aged 25 to 40 in good health and CMV-seropositive. Sequenced input: PBMCs.

CDR3 loop: CASSLNRDTEAFF. CDR3 sequence (DNA): TGTGCCAGCTCACTCAACAGGGATACTGAAGCTTTCTTT. The chain uses TRBV18 and TRBJ1-1; tentatively, D is TRBD1 (6 bases). V gave up 4 bases and J gave up 5 bases, with 11 bases separating them. The CDR3 spans 13 residues. The germline V gene encodes CDR1 KGHSH and CDR2 LQKENI.